The 18 T cell receptor beta chains reported below all come from one sample, sequenced in a study of blood T cell repertoires in COVID-19. Produced via immunoSEQ multiplex PCR; TCRdb's table is partial and in-frame only. The repertoire includes under 200,000 clones, 85% of them detected once, and roughly 8.8% sits in the top ten. The sample consisted of peripheral blood. The receptor source for this set is a woman over 75 with COVID-19, enrolled during active disease.

The V gene is TRBV2, the J gene TRBJ1-2; D is perhaps TRBD1 (6 bases). In germline, CDR1 is SNHLY, CDR2 FYNNEI. This CDR3 is built from 15 residues. V was trimmed by 11 bases and J by 1 base, leaving 20 bases between them. This chain's CDR3 is CARLGRDTSNYGYTF. The CDR3 bases are TGTGCCCGACTTGGCCGGGACACAAGTAACTATGGCTACACCTTC.

The chain couples TRBV28 to TRBJ1-1; D gene uncertain. Deletions cut 4 bases from V and 4 bases from J, with 7 bases between. The CDR3 covers 12 residues. Germline V gene data show CDR1 as MDHEN and CDR2 as SYDVKM. DNA of the CDR3: TGTGCCAGCAGTTCCCAATCCACTGAAGCTTTCTTT. Residues: CASSSQSTEAFF. Together with reference TRBV28 and TRBJ1-1, the CDR3 gives the full variable domain: DVKVTQSSRYLVKRTGEKVFLECVQDMDHENMFWYRQDPGLGLRLIYFSYDVKMKEKGDIPEGYSVSREKKERFSLILESASTNQTSMYLCASSSQSTEAFFGQGTRLTVV.

The rearrangement links TRBV7-2 to TRBJ2-7, with a weak D call TRBD2 (5 bases). The CDR3 is made up of 15 amino acids. Germline V CDR1 and CDR2: SGHTA, FQGNSA. Trimming took off 3 bases at V and 0 bases at J, with 12 bases between the two ends. The CDR3 sequence: CASSLSAVNSYEQYF. CDR3 nucleotide sequence: TGTGCCAGCAGCTTGTCAGCGGTGAACTCCTACGAGCAGTACTTC.

The chain carries TRBV11-2 and TRBJ2-7, with a tentative D call TRBD2 (5 bases). Germline-derived CDR1 and CDR2 are SGHAT and FQNNGV. The V gene lost 2 bases and the J gene lost 5 bases, with 16 bases spanning the gap. There are 15 residues in the CDR3. The CDR3 region is CASSLSGTSGHEQYF. In nucleotides, the CDR3 is TGTGCCAGCAGCTTAAGCGGCACGTCAGGCCACGAGCAGTACTTC.

The chain employs TRBV5-1 and TRBJ1-1; D is undetermined. Per germline, CDR1 SGHRS and CDR2 YFSETQ. This CDR3 has 11 residues. Trimming left V 5 bases short and J 6 bases short, with 8 bases between. The CDR3 nucleotides read TGCGCCAGCAGTACCGGGGCTGAAGCTTTCTTT. This encodes CASSTGAEAFF. The full variable domain, its missing parts supplied by reference TRBV5-1 and TRBJ1-1, is KAGVTQTPRYLIKTRGQQVTLSCSPISGHRSVSWYQQTPGQGLQFLFEYFSETQRNKGNFPGRFSGRQFSNSRSEMNVSTLELGDSALYLCASSTGAEAFFGQGTRLTVV.

The chain recombines TRBV29-1 with TRBJ1-2, with 8 bases identical to TRBD1. V dropped 1 base and J dropped 4; count of bases not matched to a gene: 8. The germline V gene encodes CDR1 SQVTM and CDR2 ANQGSEA. CDR3 size: 15 residues. Written as DNA, the CDR3 is TGCAGCGTTGAAGGGACAGGGTCCTATATCTATGGCTACACCTTC. Its protein product is CSVEGTGSYIYGYTF.

DNA for the CDR3: TGTGCCACACCTTCCTCCAGGGACTCCTATAATTCACCCCTCCACTTT. It codes for CATPSSRDSYNSPLHF. This sequence joins TRBV28 and TRBJ1-6, with D perhaps TRBD1 (5 bases). The CDR3 is 16 amino acids. Per the germline V gene, CDR1 is MDHEN and CDR2 is SYDVKM. With 10 bases removed from V and 0 bases from J, the gap between germline ends came to 16 bases.

This rearrangement joins TRBV6-5 to TRBJ1-5; a possible D gene is TRBD1 (5 bases). Germline CDR1 is MNHEY and CDR2 is SVGAGI. The CDR3 is 15 residues long. V was clipped by 8 bases and J by 1 base, with 15 bases between them. CDR3 sequence (DNA): TGTGCCAGCGATGGGGCTTGGACGAGCAATCAGCCCCAGCATTTT. Its protein product is CASDGAWTSNQPQHF.

The CDR3 is CSVFERERWETQYF. The CDR3 DNA reads as TGCAGCGTTTTCGAGCGGGAGAGATGGGAGACCCAGTACTTC. The chain recombines TRBV29-1 with TRBJ2-5, with TRBD2 matching 8 bases. The V gene's germline CDR1 is SQVTM and CDR2 ANQGSEA. The ends lost 5 bases at V and 5 bases at J; junction bases unmatched: 10. This CDR3 contains 14 residues.

The chain carries TRBV5-4 and TRBJ2-1, with TRBD2 identical over 9 bases. CDR3 length: 17 amino acids. Germline lookup yields CDR1 SGHNT and CDR2 YYREEE (reference sequence). The V segment lost 6 bases and the J segment 4 bases; nucleotides outside the gene matches: 14. The CDR3 DNA follows: TGTGCCAGCACCCTCAACGCGGGAGGGCCCGATTACAATGAGCAGTTCTTC. Protein product: CASTLNAGGPDYNEQFF.

CDR3 amino acids: CASSIATFYEQYF. The CDR3 DNA reads as TGTGCCAGTAGTATAGCTACTTTCTACGAGCAGTACTTC. The rearrangement uses TRBV19 and TRBJ2-7; no firm D call. The CDR3 totals 13 residues. Between the trimmed V and J ends, which lost 1 base and 3 bases, there was a span of 7 bases. Germline CDR1 is LNHDA and CDR2 is SQIVND (reference sequence). The entire variable domain, with the rest obtained from reference TRBV19 and TRBJ2-7, is as follows: DGGITQSPKYLFRKEGQNVTLSCEQNLNHDAMYWYRQDPGQGLRLIYYSQIVNDFQKGDIAEGYSVSREKKESFPLTVTSAQKNPTAFYLCASSIATFYEQYFGPGTRLTVT.

The J gene is TRBJ2-5, the V gene TRBV3-1 (or the pseudogene TRBV3-2); 9 bases agree with TRBD2. The V gene's germline CDR1 is LGHDT and CDR2 YNNKEL (reference sequence). The CDR3 is made up of 15 amino acids. Trimming removed 3 bases from V and 4 bases from J; junction bases left unmatched: 6. CDR3 nucleotides: TGTGCCAGCAGCCACGGACTAGCGACGGGAGAGACCCAGTACTTC. This translates into CASSHGLATGETQYF.

The V and J genes are TRBV11-2 and TRBJ1-1; D is ambiguous. The V and J ends lost 5 bases and 11 bases respectively, with 9 bases between them. CDR1 SGHAT and CDR2 FQNNGV come from the germline V gene. The length of the CDR3 is 10 residues. The DNA for the CDR3 is TGTGCCAGCAGCCAAGGCGGTGCTTTCTTT. Amino acids: CASSQGGAFF. Full variable domain (outside the CDR3, taken from reference TRBV11-2 and TRBJ1-1): EAGVAQSPRYKIIEKRQSVAFWCNPISGHATLYWYQQILGQGPKLLIQFQNNGVVDDSQLPKDRFSAERLKGVDSTLKIQPAKLEDSAVYLCASSQGGAFFGQGTRLTVV.

The chain recombines TRBV18 with TRBJ1-3; tentative D call: TRBD1 (6 bases). Germline assignment: CDR1 KGHSH and CDR2 LQKENI. V was cut by 3 bases and J by 0 bases, with 12 bases left in between. This CDR3 is built from 16 residues. DNA of the CDR3: TGTGCCAGCTCACCTACCACCAGGGGCTCTGGAAACACCATATATTTT. Translation gives CASSPTTRGSGNTIYF.

The chain is built from TRBV10-3 and TRBJ2-1; perhaps TRBD2 as D (6 bases). CDR3 length: 16 residues. Germline CDR1 and CDR2: ENHRY and SYGVKD. Trimming removed 7 bases from V and 2 bases from J, with 18 bases in between. In DNA form, the CDR3 reads TGTGCCATCACACCGGGATCGGGGGTGGCCTACAATGAGCAGTTCTTC. It specifies CAITPGSGVAYNEQFF.

The V call is TRBV7-2, the J call TRBJ1-5; a possible D gene is TRBD1 (5 bases). Germline CDR1 is SGHTA and CDR2 is FQGNSA. This CDR3 has 14 amino acids. The V gene lost 7 bases and the J gene lost 2 bases, with 12 bases spanning the gap. The CDR3: CASTTRRGNQPQHF. The CDR3 nucleotides are TGTGCCAGCACTACACGCAGGGGCAATCAGCCCCAGCATTTT.

The chain uses TRBV5-1 and TRBJ1-1; D is undetermined. The CDR3 has 14 residues. Trimming removed 5 bases at V and 5 bases at J, with 16 bases between. CDR1 is SGHRS and CDR2 is YFSETQ in the germline V gene. The CDR3 here is CASRPTRAGTEAFF. The CDR3 DNA is TGCGCCAGCAGGCCCACAAGAGCGGGAACTGAAGCTTTCTTT.

J is TRBJ2-3 and V is TRBV6-1, with D tentatively TRBD2 (5 bases). This CDR3 has 14 residues. Per germline, CDR1 MNHNS and CDR2 SASEGT. V dropped 2 bases and J dropped 3 bases, with 9 bases sitting between them. The CDR3 spells CASSETAGTDTQYF. CDR3 coding DNA: TGTGCCAGCAGTGAAACTGCGGGTACAGATACGCAGTATTTT.